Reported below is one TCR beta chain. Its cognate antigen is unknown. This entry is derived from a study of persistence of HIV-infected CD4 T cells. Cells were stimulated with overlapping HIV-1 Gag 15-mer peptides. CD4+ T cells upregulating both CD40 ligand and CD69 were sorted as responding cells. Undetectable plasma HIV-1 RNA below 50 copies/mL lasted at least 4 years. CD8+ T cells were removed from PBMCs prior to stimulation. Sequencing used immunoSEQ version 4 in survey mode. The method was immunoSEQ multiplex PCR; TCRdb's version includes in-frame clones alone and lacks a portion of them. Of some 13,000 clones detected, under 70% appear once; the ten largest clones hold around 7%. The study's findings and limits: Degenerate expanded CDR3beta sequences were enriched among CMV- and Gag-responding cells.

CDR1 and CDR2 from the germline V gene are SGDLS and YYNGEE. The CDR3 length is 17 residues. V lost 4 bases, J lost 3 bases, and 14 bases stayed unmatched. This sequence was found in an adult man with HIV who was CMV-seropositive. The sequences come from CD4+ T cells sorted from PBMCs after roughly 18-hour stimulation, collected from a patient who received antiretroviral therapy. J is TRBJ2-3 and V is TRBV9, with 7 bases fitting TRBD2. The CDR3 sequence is CASSHSQSRENTDTQYF. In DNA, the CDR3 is TGTGCCAGCAGCCATTCCCAGTCGCGGGAGAATACAGATACGCAGTATTTT.